The next 28 T cell receptor beta chains were all read from a single sample in a study of blood T cell repertoires in COVID-19. Using immunoSEQ multiplex PCR, the repertoire was profiled, and TCRdb retains in-frame clones only, with some absent. The data hold 35,000 to 45,000 clones, with 75% to 90% observed a single time. The source material was peripheral blood. Receptors originate from a man in his sixties with acute or convalescent COVID-19.

A single count supports this clone. The gene calls are TRBV3-1 (or the pseudogene TRBV3-2) and TRBJ2-5; TRBD2 agrees at 11 bases. Germline assignment: CDR1 LGHDT and CDR2 YNNKEL (reference sequence). The CDR3 contains 19 residues. Unmatched junction bases numbered 13, after V lost 4 bases and J lost 0 bases. CDR3 sequence (DNA): TGTGCCAGCAGCCCCCCCGGCCGGGGTAGCGGGAGGGACCAAGAGACCCAGTACTTC. Translating gives CASSPPGRGSGRDQETQYF.

The chain has TRBV11-3 and TRBJ2-1, with D possibly TRBD1 on 6 matching bases. Germline CDR1 is SGHNT and CDR2 is YENEEA. There are 12 residues in the CDR3. Trimming left V 5 bases short and J 8 bases short, with 10 bases between. The CDR3 sequence: CASSQGGDEQFF. CDR3 DNA: TGTGCCAGCAGCCAAGGGGGAGATGAGCAGTTCTTC.

This clone has a handful of counts. This chain uses TRBV4-1 with TRBJ2-1, with 12 nucleotides matching TRBD2. Germline V lookup: CDR1 MGHRA, CDR2 YSYEKL. V dropped 5 bases and J dropped 6; count of bases not matched to a gene: 11. CDR3 size: 17 residues. In DNA, the CDR3 is TGCGCCAGCAGCTACCGCGAGGGACTAGCGGGCAGCAATGAGCAGTTCTTC. Protein product: CASSYREGLAGSNEQFF.

The chain employs TRBV7-9 and TRBJ1-3; tentative D call: TRBD1 (6 bases). Per the germline V gene, CDR1 is SEHNR and CDR2 is FQNEAQ (reference sequence). The CDR3 contains 13 residues. Trimming cost V 6 bases and J 4 bases, with 10 bases left between them. In DNA form, the CDR3 reads TGTGCCAGCAGGCGCGACAGGGGAAACACCATATATTTT. Its protein is CASRRDRGNTIYF.

V gene TRBV19 combines with J gene TRBJ2-7; possibly TRBD2 for D (6 bases). V was shortened by 5 bases and J by 7 bases, with 21 bases between the two germline ends. CDR3 length equals 15 residues. Looked up from germline, CDR1 is LNHDA and CDR2 is SQIVND (reference sequence). The CDR3 coding sequence is TGTGCCAGTAGTCCCCTCGGCGCGGGAAGTGGGGAGCAGTACTTC. Its protein product is CASSPLGAGSGEQYF.

The genes are TRBV19 and TRBJ1-3; TRBD1 is a possible D gene (6 bases). CDR3 size: 15 residues. From germline, CDR1 is LNHDA and CDR2 SQIVND (reference sequence). V was clipped by 5 bases and J by 0 bases, with 11 bases between them. The CDR3 protein is CASSHTGFSGNTIYF. The CDR3 coding sequence is TGTGCCAGTAGTCACACAGGGTTCTCTGGAAACACCATATATTTT.

This clone has only a few counts. This chain connects TRBV24-1 to TRBJ1-5; D is perhaps TRBD1 (5 bases). CDR3 length: 13 residues. Germline V gene lookup returns CDR1 KGHDR and CDR2 SFDVKD. Trimming removed 3 bases at V and 9 bases at J, with 11 bases between. The chain's CDR3 is CATSDGPGGPQHF. DNA for the CDR3: TGTGCCACCAGTGATGGCCCCGGGGGGCCCCAGCATTTT.

This clone has only a few counts. The genes are TRBV9 and TRBJ2-1, with 11 bases fitting TRBD1. Trimming at V came to 4 bases and at J to 9 bases, leaving 9 bases not matched to a gene. Per the germline V gene, CDR1 is SGDLS and CDR2 is YYNGEE. The CDR3 is 15 residues long. The CDR3 coding sequence is TGTGCCAGCAGCTCTCGGGACAGGGGGTATGCTGAGCAGTTCTTC. Its translation: CASSSRDRGYAEQFF.

The gene calls are TRBV30 and TRBJ2-1; D unresolved. V gave up 5 bases and J gave up 2 bases, with 10 bases separating them. Germline-derived CDR1 and CDR2 are GTSNPN and SVGIG (reference sequence). The length of the CDR3 is 13 residues. The CDR3 spells CAWEADTYNEQFF. The CDR3 coding sequence is TGTGCCTGGGAGGCGGATACCTACAATGAGCAGTTCTTC.

This sequence joins TRBV5-5 and TRBJ1-1, with 9 nucleotides matching TRBD1. The ends lost 2 bases at V and 6 bases at J; junction bases unmatched: 2. The germline CDR1 and CDR2 sequences are SGHKS and YYEKEE (reference sequence). The CDR3 runs to 13 residues. In DNA, the CDR3 is TGTGCCAGCAGCTTCGGGACAGGGCCTGAAGCTTTCTTT. Translation: CASSFGTGPEAFF.

The chain has TRBV5-1 and TRBJ2-5; 10 bases match TRBD1. CDR1 is SGHRS, CDR2 YFSETQ, per germline. CDR3 length equals 14 residues. Trimming removed 4 bases from V and 4 bases from J; junction bases left unmatched: 4. DNA of the CDR3: TGCGCCAGCAGCCCAGGACAGGGGGGAGAGACCCAGTACTTC. Its protein product is CASSPGQGGETQYF.

The CDR3 loop reads CAWNPLNTDTQYF. For the CDR3, the DNA is TGTGCCTGGAACCCCCTAAATACAGATACGCAGTATTTT. The chain combines TRBV30 with TRBJ2-3; D is unresolved. CDR1 and CDR2 from the germline V gene are GTSNPN and SVGIG (reference sequence). V lost 4 bases and J 3 bases, leaving 11 bases between the germline ends. The CDR3 covers 13 residues.

The CDR3 here is CASSLGQGATEQYF. CDR3 DNA: TGTGCCAGCAGCTTGGGACAGGGGGCTACCGAGCAGTACTTC. V and J are TRBV5-6 and TRBJ2-7, with 10 positions matching TRBD1. Germline lookup yields CDR1 SGHDT and CDR2 YYEEEE. The CDR3 spans 14 residues. V shed 0 bases and J 6 bases; nucleotides not matched to a gene: 3.

The chain joins TRBV19 to TRBJ2-5; 7 positions match TRBD1. There are 16 residues in the CDR3. Germline CDR1 is LNHDA and CDR2 is SQIVND (reference sequence). V shed 4 bases, J shed 5 bases, and the junction held 13 bases outside the gene matches. The DNA for the CDR3 is TGTGCCAGTAGTAGGCAGACAGGGATGAGAAAGGAGACCCAGTACTTC. This gives the protein CASSRQTGMRKETQYF.

This rearrangement joins TRBV19 to TRBJ2-3; D remains ambiguous. The CDR3 runs 16 residues. Per germline, CDR1 LNHDA and CDR2 SQIVND (reference sequence). Trimming pared 5 bases from V and 2 bases from J, leaving 17 bases between. CDR3 sequence: CASSAQVMVPTDTQYF. CDR3 sequence (DNA): TGTGCCAGTAGTGCTCAGGTTATGGTTCCCACAGATACGCAGTATTTT.

This chain joins TRBV6-5 and TRBJ2-1; 8 bases are shared with TRBD1. CDR1 MNHEY and CDR2 SVGAGI come from the germline V gene. J gave up 6 bases and V 7 bases, and 11 bases lay outside the gene matches. There are 15 residues in the CDR3. This chain's CDR3 is CASTIDRGVGNEQFF. In DNA, the CDR3 is TGTGCCAGCACCATAGACAGGGGAGTTGGCAATGAGCAGTTCTTC.

This clone was seen only once. The rearrangement links TRBV4-3 to TRBJ1-1, with 12 bases aligning to TRBD1. The CDR3 covers 15 residues. Trimming at V came to 5 bases and at J to 11 bases, leaving 12 bases not matched to a gene. The V gene's germline CDR1 is LGHNA and CDR2 YSLEER. The CDR3 spells CASSIEPGQGAAAFF. The CDR3 DNA reads TGCGCCAGCAGCATCGAACCGGGACAGGGGGCGGCGGCTTTCTTT.

This clone has just one count. The V call is TRBV13, the J call TRBJ2-2, with D possibly being TRBD1 (6 bases). Germline-derived CDR1 and CDR2 are PRHDT and FYEKMQ (reference sequence). V was pared by 5 bases and J by 5 bases, with 9 bases between. The CDR3 has 13 residues. This CDR3 is CASSGTQTGELFF. In nucleotides, the CDR3 is TGTGCCAGCAGCGGGACACAGACCGGGGAGCTGTTTTTT.

This clone has just a few counts. V usage is TRBV7-2 and J usage is TRBJ2-1; possible D gene TRBD2, 6 bases. The CDR3 runs 13 residues. Germline values: CDR1 SGHTA, CDR2 FQGNSA. V dropped 4 bases and J dropped 10 bases, with 14 bases sitting between them. DNA for the CDR3: TGTGCCAGCAGCTCTCCCGGGACTCGGGAGCAGTTCTTC. Protein sequence: CASSSPGTREQFF.

V usage is TRBV7-2 and J usage is TRBJ2-3, with 7 bases that match TRBD1. Germline trimming cut 5 bases from V and 6 bases from J; bases unmatched to any gene: 5. Germline lookup yields CDR1 SGHTA and CDR2 FQGNSA. There are 13 residues in the CDR3. The CDR3 DNA reads as TGTGCCAGCAGCGCGGACAGGACGGATACGCAGTATTTT. Its translation is CASSADRTDTQYF.

The V call is TRBV7-3, the J call TRBJ1-1; possible D gene TRBD1, 5 bases. The V gene lost 1 base and the J gene lost 7 bases, with 19 bases spanning the gap. Germline CDR1 and CDR2: SGHTA and FQGTGA. The CDR3 totals 16 residues. DNA of the CDR3: TGTGCCAGCAGCTTAATGGGACTAGGGGCTGGCAGTGAAGCTTTCTTT. This encodes CASSLMGLGAGSEAFF.

The chain joins TRBV5-6 to TRBJ2-2, with a weak D call TRBD2 (7 bases). Trimming took off 3 bases at V and 4 bases at J, with 13 bases between the two ends. The length of the CDR3 is 15 residues. Per germline, CDR1 SGHDT and CDR2 YYEEEE. CDR3 protein: CASSSAGAPTGELFF. The CDR3 region has the DNA TGTGCCAGCAGCTCCGCGGGGGCCCCCACCGGGGAGCTGTTTTTT. Supplemented by reference TRBV5-6 and TRBJ2-2, the full variable domain reads DAGVTQSPTHLIKTRGQQVTLRCSPKSGHDTVSWYQQALGQGPQFIFQYYEEEERQRGNFPDRFSGHQFPNYSSELNVNALLLGDSALYLCASSSAGAPTGELFFGEGSRLTVL.

The chain couples TRBV2 to TRBJ1-5, with D maybe TRBD1 (6 bases). This CDR3 spans 12 amino acids. Germline V gene sequence: CDR1 SNHLY, CDR2 FYNNEI. The V gene lost 6 bases and the J gene lost 7 bases, with 10 bases spanning the gap. The CDR3 nucleotides are TGTGCCAGCAGGGGGGGGCTACAGCCCCAGCATTTT. Translation: CASRGGLQPQHF.

As DNA, the CDR3 is TGTGCCAGCTGTCACAGGGATCGTACTGAAGCTTTCTTT. It encodes CASCHRDRTEAFF. The chain uses TRBV7-9 and TRBJ1-1; a possible D gene is TRBD1 (6 bases). The CDR3 runs to 13 residues. The V end was cut by 8 bases, the J end by 5 bases, with 15 bases between. Germline values: CDR1 SEHNR, CDR2 FQNEAQ (reference sequence).

This clone was seen a few times. This chain connects TRBV27 to TRBJ2-7; D not resolved. This CDR3 has 15 amino acids. Germline values: CDR1 MNHEY, CDR2 SMNVEV (reference sequence). The V and J ends lost 3 bases and 2 bases respectively, with 14 bases between them. The DNA of the CDR3 is TGTGCCAGCAGTTTCCTCTCGACACATACCTACGAGCAGTACTTC. Amino acids: CASSFLSTHTYEQYF.

The chain couples TRBV7-8 to TRBJ1-1; 11 positions agree with TRBD1. Germline CDR1 and CDR2: SGHVS and FQNEAQ. There are 15 residues in the CDR3. The ends lost 0 bases at V and 6 bases at J; junction bases unmatched: 3. The CDR3 is CASSLAMGQGAEAFF. In DNA form, the CDR3 reads TGTGCCAGCAGCTTAGCGATGGGACAGGGGGCTGAAGCTTTCTTT.

V gene TRBV5-1 combines with J gene TRBJ1-4; possibly TRBD1 for D (6 bases). The ends were cut back, 0 bases at V and 3 bases at J, with 12 bases in the middle. The length of the CDR3 is 16 residues. Germline loops: CDR1 SGHRS, CDR2 YFSETQ. The CDR3 spells CASSLEGGQSNEKLFF. CDR3 nucleotide sequence: TGCGCCAGCAGCTTGGAAGGGGGTCAATCTAATGAAAAACTGTTTTTT.

The chain has TRBV3-1 (or the pseudogene TRBV3-2) and TRBJ2-5, with D unclear. The CDR3 spans 15 residues. V was cut by 0 bases and J by 3 bases, with 11 bases left in between. CDR1 LGHDT and CDR2 YNNKEL come from the germline V gene (reference sequence). The CDR3 loop is CASSQDLGRKETQYF. CDR3 bases: TGTGCCAGCAGCCAAGATCTTGGCCGAAAAGAGACCCAGTACTTC.